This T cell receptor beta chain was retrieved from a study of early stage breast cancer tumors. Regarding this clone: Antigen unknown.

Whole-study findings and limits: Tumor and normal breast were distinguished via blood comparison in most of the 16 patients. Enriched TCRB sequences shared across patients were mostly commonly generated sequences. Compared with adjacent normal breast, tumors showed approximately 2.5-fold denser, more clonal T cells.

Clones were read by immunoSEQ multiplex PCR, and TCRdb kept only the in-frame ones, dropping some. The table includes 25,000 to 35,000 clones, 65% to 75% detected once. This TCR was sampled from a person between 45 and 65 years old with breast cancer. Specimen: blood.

Here the CDR3 reads CSARDRAGKFF. In DNA form, the CDR3 reads TGCAGTGCTAGAGATCGGGCTGGGAAGTTCTTC. The J gene is TRBJ2-1, the V gene TRBV20-1; no clear D gene. Germline CDR1 is DFQATT and CDR2 is SNEGSKA (reference sequence). CDR3 length: 11 residues. The V end lost 0 bases, the J end lost 14 bases, and 11 bases lay between the germline ends.